This T cell receptor (beta chain) was documented in a study of blood T cell repertoires in COVID-19. About the study: Italy, Spain and the United States were the sources of the convalescent and acute COVID-19 samples. PBMCs, B-cell-depleted T cells, or T cells were the source of the cDNA or gDNA that made up the material.

Clones were sequenced by immunoSEQ multiplex PCR, and TCRdb holds only the in-frame ones, with some missing. The table has 120,000 or so clones, more than 70% seen once. CDR1 and CDR2 (germline): SGHRS, YFSETQ. Trimming shortened V by 2 bases and J by 0 bases, and 5 bases separated the two germline ends. The CDR3 is 14 residues long. The chain carries TRBV5-1 and TRBJ2-2; no firm D call. The TCR sequence derives from a woman in her 30s who had recovered from COVID-19. Specimen: peripheral blood. The CDR3 coding sequence is TGCGCCAGCAGCTTTGGCCCGAACACCGGGGAGCTGTTTTTT. The encoded protein is CASSFGPNTGELFF.